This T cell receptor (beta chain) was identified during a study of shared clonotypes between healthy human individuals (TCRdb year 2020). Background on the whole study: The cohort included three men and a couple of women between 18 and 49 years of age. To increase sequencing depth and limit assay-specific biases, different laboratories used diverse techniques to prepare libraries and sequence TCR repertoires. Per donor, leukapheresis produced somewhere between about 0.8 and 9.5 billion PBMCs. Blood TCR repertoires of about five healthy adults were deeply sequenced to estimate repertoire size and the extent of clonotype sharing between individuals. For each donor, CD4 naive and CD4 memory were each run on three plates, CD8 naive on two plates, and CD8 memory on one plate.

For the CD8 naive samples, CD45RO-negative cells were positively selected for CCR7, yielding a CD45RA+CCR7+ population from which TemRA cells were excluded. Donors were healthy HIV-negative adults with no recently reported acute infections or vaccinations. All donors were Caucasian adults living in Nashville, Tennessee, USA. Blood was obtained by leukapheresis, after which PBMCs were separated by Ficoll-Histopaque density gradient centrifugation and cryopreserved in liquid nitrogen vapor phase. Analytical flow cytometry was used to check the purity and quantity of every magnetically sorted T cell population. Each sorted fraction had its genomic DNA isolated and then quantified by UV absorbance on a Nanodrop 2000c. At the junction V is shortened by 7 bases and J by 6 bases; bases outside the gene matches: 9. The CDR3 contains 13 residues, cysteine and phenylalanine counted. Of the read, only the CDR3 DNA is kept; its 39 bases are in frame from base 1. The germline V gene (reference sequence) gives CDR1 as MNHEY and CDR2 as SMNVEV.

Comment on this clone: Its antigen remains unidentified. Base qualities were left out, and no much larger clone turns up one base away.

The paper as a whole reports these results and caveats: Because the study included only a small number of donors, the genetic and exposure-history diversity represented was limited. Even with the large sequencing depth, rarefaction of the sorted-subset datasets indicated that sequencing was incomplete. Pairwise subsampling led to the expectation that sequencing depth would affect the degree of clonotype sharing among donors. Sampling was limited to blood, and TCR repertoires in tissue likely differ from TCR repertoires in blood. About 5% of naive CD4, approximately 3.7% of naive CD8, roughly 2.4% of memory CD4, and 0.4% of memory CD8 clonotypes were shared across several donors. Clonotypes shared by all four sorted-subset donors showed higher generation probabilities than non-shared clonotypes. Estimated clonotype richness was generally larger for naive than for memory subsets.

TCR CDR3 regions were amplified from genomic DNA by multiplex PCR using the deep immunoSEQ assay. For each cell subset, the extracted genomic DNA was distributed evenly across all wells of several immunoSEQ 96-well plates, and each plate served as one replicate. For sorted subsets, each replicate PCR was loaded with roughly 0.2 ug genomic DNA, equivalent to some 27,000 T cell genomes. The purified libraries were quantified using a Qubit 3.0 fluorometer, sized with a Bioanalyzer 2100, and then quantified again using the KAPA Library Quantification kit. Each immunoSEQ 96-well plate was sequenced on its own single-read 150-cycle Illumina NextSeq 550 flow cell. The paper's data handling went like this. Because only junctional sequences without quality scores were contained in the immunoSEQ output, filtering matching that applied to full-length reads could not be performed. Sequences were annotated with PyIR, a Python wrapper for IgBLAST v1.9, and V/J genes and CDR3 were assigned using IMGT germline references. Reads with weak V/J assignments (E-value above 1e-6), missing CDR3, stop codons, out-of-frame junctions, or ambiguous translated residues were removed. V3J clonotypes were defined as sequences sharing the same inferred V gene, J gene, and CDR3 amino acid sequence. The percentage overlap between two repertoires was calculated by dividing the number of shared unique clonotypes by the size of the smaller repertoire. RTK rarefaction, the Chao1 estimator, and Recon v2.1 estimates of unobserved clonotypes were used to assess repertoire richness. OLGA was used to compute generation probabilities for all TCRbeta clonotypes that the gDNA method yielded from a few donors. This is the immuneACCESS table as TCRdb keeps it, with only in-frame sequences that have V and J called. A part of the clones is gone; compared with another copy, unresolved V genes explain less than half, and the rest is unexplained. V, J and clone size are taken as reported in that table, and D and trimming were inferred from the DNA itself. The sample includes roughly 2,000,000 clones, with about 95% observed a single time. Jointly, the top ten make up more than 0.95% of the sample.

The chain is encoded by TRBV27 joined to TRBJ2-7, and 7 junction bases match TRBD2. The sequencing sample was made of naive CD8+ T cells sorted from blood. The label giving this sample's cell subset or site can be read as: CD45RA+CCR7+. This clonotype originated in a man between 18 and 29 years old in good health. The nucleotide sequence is TGTGCCAGCATTCAAGGACCGGGGGGCGAGCAGTACTTC. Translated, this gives CASIQGPGGEQYF.